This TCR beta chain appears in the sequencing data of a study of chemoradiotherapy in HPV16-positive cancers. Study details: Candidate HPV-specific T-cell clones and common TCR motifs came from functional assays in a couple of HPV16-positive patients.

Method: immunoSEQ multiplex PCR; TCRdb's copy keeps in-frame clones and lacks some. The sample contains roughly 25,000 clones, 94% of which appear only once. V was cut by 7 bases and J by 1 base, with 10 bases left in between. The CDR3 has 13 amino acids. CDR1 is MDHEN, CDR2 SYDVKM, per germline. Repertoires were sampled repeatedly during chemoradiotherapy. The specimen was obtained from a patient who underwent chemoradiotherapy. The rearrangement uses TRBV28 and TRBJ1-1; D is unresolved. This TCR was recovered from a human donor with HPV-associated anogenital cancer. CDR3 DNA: TGTGCCAGCACCTCGGACCCGAACACTGAAGCTTTCTTT. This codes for CASTSDPNTEAFF.